This T cell receptor beta chain is from a study of response to subunit inactivated influenza vaccine. Study-wide results and caveats: Authors suggested each seasonal influenza vaccination recruits few new T cells.

This clonotype has a handful of counts. Its antigen is unidentified. The CDR3 contains 18 residues. The germline V gene has CDR1 MNHNS and CDR2 SASEGT. V lost 2 bases, J lost 3 bases, and 22 bases lay in between. TCRdb processed the RT-PCR reads anew with MiXCR; each CDR3 protein has one entry. The sample lists 530,000 or so distinct CDR3 sequences, approximately 14% occurring once. This TCR derives from a man aged 45-60 years who received an inactivated influenza vaccine. V is TRBV6-1 and J is TRBJ1-2; the D gene is possibly TRBD1 (6 bases). This specimen was PBMCs from blood, taken approximately 12 days after vaccination. The CDR3 DNA follows: TGTGCCAGCAGTGAACGGGGCCCCAGGGGTGCGTTTCACTATGGCTACACCTTC. Translation gives CASSERGPRGAFHYGYTF.